This T cell receptor (beta chain) was observed in a study of control samples from healthy donors and cancer patients. Assay used: immunoSEQ multiplex PCR; TCRdb lists only in-frame clones, some missing. The data hold roughly 98,000 clones, with roughly four fifths observed a single time. Germline V gene lookup returns CDR1 SQVTM and CDR2 ANQGSEA. Trimming stripped 6 bases from V and 1 base from J, with 10 bases between. The CDR3 length is 14 residues. Concerning this clone itself: This sample includes further DNA sequences coding for the same CDR3.

The source material was blood. The V call is TRBV29-1, the J call TRBJ2-6, with a possible D match to TRBD2 (5 bases). The TCR sequence derives from a woman aged 60-70 years in good health. The CDR3 DNA sequence: TGCAGCGTCCGGAGGACTTCTGGGGCCAACGTCCTGACTTTC. This codes for CSVRRTSGANVLTF.